This TCR beta chain is drawn from a study of shared clonotypes between healthy human individuals (dated by TCRdb to the early 2020s). Notes on the research overall: Three men and a couple of women, aged 18 to 49 years, made up the cohort. For each donor, three plates each were used for CD4 naive and CD4 memory, two plates were used for CD8 naive, and one plate was used for CD8 memory. Blood TCR repertoires of roughly five healthy adults were deeply sequenced to estimate repertoire size and the extent of clonotype sharing between individuals. To increase sequencing depth and limit assay-specific biases, TCR repertoire library preparation and sequencing were carried out by different laboratories using diverse techniques. Each donor's leukapheresis produced roughly between roughly 0.85 and 9.5 billion PBMCs.

What the authors observed across the whole study: Pairwise subsampling led to the expectation that sequencing depth would affect the degree of clonotype sharing among donors. Compared with non-shared clonotypes, the clonotypes found in all four sorted-subset donors had higher generation probabilities. The small number of donors limited the genetic and exposure-history diversity represented. Naive subsets generally had larger estimated clonotype richness than memory subsets did. Even with the large sequencing depth, rarefaction of the sorted-subset datasets indicated that sequencing was incomplete. Roughly 5% of naive CD4, roughly 3.6% of naive CD8, about 2.1% of memory CD4, and less than 0.45% of memory CD8 clonotypes were shared across several donors. Only blood was sampled, and tissue TCR repertoires likely differ from those in blood.

Using the deep immunoSEQ assay, multiplex PCR amplified TCR CDR3 regions from genomic DNA. Extracted genomic DNA from each cell subset was distributed evenly across all wells of several immunoSEQ 96-well plates, and each plate was treated as a replicate. For sorted subsets, approximately 210 ng of genomic DNA, equivalent to 25,000 to 30,000 T cell genomes, went into each replicate PCR. Purified libraries were measured with a Qubit 3.0 fluorometer, size-checked on a Bioanalyzer 2100, and measured again with the KAPA Library Quantification kit. Every immunoSEQ 96-well plate was sequenced on a dedicated single-read 150-cycle Illumina NextSeq 550 flow cell. Turning to the authors' computational methods: The immunoSEQ output contained only junctional sequences without quality scores, so filtering could not match that applied to full-length reads. Sequences were annotated with PyIR, a Python wrapper for IgBLAST v1.9, using IMGT germline references to assign V/J genes and CDR3. Reads were filtered out if the reads had weak V/J assignments (E-value above 1e-6), no CDR3, stop codons, out-of-frame junctions, or ambiguous translated residues. V3J clonotypes were defined as sequences sharing the same inferred V gene, J gene, and CDR3 amino acid sequence. To compute the percentage overlap between repertoires, the number of shared unique clonotypes was divided by the size of the smaller repertoire. RTK rarefaction, the Chao1 estimator, and Recon v2.1 estimates of unobserved clonotypes were used to assess repertoire richness. For all TCRbeta clonotypes obtained by the gDNA method from a few donors, generation probabilities were computed with OLGA. What TCRdb holds here is the immuneACCESS table cut down to in-frame rearrangements. Part of the clones is not present; checked against another copy, under half of the missing clones reflect an unresolved V gene, and the others are unexplained. That table furnishes V, J and clone size, whereas the DNA furnished D and trimming. The sample records roughly 1,600,000 clones, about 98.5% of which are singletons. Roughly 0.35% of the sample is in the top ten clones.

This clone has only one observation. The clone's antigen remains unknown. Qualities for individual bases were not recorded, and no much larger clone is one base off. Distinct nucleotide sequences in the sample also encode this CDR3. Donors were healthy HIV-negative adults with no recently reported acute infections or vaccinations. Only Caucasian adults living in Nashville, Tennessee, USA were represented among the donors. CD4+ T cells were enriched through magnetic negative selection, after which naive cells were positively selected on CD45RA and the remaining negative fraction served as the memory subset. After blood collection by leukapheresis, PBMCs were isolated using Ficoll-Histopaque density gradient centrifugation and then cryopreserved in the vapor phase of liquid nitrogen. Analytical flow cytometry was used to check the purity and quantity of every magnetically sorted T cell population. Each sorted fraction had its genomic DNA isolated and then quantified by UV absorbance on a Nanodrop 2000c.

V is shortened by 5 bases, J by 9 bases, and the region joining them spans 8 bases. Per the germline V gene, SGHTA is the CDR1 and FQGNSA is the CDR2. The CDR3, cysteine through phenylalanine, is 11 amino acids long. Only the CDR3 DNA is retained, 33 bases long and in frame from the first base. Recombination linked TRBV7-2 to TRBJ2-1; the D segment cannot be called with confidence. This clonotype was sampled from a man aged 30 to 39 in good health. The specimen sequenced was naive CD4+ T cells sorted from blood. According to the study, the label for this sample's cell subset or site signals: CD45RA+ positively selected. The CDR3 here reads CASSPWGEQFF. At the DNA level, the sequence is TGTGCCAGCAGCCCCTGGGGTGAGCAGTTCTTC.